This TCR beta chain was retrieved from a study of blood T cell repertoires in COVID-19. Germline V gene sequence: CDR1 LGHDT, CDR2 YNNKEL (reference sequence). The CDR3 has 19 residues. J gave up 0 bases and V 5 bases, and 13 bases lay outside the gene matches. The authors' processing: Amplification of reference gene primers was used by the study to estimate nucleated cell counts. Profiled with immunoSEQ multiplex PCR; TCRdb holds only in-frame clones, not every one. V and J calls and clone size are those listed in that table; D and trimming were worked out from the DNA. The sample contains about 50,000 clones, more than 65% of which appear only once. A single count supports this clone.

The TCR originated in a human donor in a cohort sampled during active COVID-19. What was sequenced was peripheral blood. The gene calls are TRBV3-1 (or the pseudogene TRBV3-2) and TRBJ1-5; 10 nucleotides line up with TRBD1. DNA for the CDR3: TGTGCCAGCAGCAACCCCGGGACAGGGGAATTCTATAGCAATCAGCCCCAGCATTTT. Translating gives CASSNPGTGEFYSNQPQHF.